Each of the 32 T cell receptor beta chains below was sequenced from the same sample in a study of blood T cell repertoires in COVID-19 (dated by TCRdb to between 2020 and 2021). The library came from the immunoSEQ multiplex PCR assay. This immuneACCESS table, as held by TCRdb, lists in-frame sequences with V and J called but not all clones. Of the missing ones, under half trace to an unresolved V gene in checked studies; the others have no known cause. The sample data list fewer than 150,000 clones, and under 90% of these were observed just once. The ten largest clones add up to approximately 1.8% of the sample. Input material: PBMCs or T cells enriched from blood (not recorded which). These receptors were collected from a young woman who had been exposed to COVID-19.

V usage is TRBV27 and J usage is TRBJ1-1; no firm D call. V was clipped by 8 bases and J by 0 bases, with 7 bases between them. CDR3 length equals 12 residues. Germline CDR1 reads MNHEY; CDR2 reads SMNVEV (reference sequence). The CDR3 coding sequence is TGTGCCAGCCGGGATCTGAACACTGAAGCTTTCTTT. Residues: CASRDLNTEAFF.

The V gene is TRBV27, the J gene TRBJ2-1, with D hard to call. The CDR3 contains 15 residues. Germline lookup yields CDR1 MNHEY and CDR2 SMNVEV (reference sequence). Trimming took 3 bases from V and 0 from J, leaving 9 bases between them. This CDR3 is CASSFRSASYNEQFF. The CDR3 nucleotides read TGTGCCAGCAGTTTTAGGAGCGCCTCCTACAATGAGCAGTTCTTC.

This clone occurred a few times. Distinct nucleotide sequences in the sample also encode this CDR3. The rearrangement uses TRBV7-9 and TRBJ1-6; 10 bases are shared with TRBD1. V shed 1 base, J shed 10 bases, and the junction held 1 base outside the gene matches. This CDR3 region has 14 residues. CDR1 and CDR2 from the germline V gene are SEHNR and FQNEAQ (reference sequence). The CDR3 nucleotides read TGTGCCAGCAGCTTAGGGACAGGGGGGTCACCCCTCCACTTT. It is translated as CASSLGTGGSPLHF.

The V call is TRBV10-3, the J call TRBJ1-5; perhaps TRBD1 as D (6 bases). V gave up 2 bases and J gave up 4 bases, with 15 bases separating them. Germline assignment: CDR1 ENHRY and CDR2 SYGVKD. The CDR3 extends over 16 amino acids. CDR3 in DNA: TGTGCCATCAGTGAGAGATCGGCAGGGGAAAATCAGCCCCAGCATTTT. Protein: CAISERSAGENQPQHF.

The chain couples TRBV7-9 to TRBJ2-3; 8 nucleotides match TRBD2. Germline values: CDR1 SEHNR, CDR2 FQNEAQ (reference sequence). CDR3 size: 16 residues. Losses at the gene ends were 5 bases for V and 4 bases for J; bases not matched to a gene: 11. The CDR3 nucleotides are TGTGCCAGCAGCCCCCTGGTAGCGGGGAAACCAGATACGCAGTATTTT. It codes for CASSPLVAGKPDTQYF.

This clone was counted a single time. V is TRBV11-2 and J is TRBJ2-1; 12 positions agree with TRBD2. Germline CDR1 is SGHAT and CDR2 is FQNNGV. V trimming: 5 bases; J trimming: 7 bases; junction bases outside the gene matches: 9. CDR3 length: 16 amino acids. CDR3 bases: TGTGCCAGCAGCGGGAGACTAGCGGGAGTGGATAATGAGCAGTTCTTC. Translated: CASSGRLAGVDNEQFF.

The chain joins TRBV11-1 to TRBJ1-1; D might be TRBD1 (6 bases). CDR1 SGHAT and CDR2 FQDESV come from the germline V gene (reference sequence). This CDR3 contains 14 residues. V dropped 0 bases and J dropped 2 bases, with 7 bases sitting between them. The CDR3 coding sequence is TGTGCCAGCAGCTTAGCACAGGGTAACACTGAAGCTTTCTTT. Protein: CASSLAQGNTEAFF.

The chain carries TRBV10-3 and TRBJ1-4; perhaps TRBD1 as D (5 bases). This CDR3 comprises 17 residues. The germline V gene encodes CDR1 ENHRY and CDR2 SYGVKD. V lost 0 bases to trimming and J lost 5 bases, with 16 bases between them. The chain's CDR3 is CAISESKGLGPNEKLFF. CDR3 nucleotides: TGTGCCATCAGTGAGTCAAAGGGTCTGGGGCCGAATGAAAAACTGTTTTTT.

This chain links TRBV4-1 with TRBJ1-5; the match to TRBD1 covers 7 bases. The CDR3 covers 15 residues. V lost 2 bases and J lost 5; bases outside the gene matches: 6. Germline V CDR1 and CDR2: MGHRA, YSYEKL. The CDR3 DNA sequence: TGCGCCAGCAGCCAACGTGATGACAGGGATCAGCCCCAGCATTTT. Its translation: CASSQRDDRDQPQHF.

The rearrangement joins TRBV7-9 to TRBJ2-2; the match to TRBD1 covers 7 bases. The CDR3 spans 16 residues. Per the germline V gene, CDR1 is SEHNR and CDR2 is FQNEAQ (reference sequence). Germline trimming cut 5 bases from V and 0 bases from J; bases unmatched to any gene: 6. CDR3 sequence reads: CASSPRDSANTGELFF. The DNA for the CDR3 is TGTGCCAGCAGCCCCCGGGACAGCGCGAACACCGGGGAGCTGTTTTTT.

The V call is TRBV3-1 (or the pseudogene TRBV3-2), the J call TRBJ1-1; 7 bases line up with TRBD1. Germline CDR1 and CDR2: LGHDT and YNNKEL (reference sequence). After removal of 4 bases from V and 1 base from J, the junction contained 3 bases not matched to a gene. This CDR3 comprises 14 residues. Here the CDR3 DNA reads TGTGCCAGCAGCCGGACAGGCGGGAACACTGAAGCTTTCTTT. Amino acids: CASSRTGGNTEAFF.

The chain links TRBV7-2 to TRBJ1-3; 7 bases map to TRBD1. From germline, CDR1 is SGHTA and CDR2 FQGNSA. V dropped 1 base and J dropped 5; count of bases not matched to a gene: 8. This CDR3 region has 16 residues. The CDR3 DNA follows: TGTGCCAGCAGCTTAGGGGGTCAGGGGGTTCGAAACACCATATATTTT. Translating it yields CASSLGGQGVRNTIYF.

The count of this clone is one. The CDR3 coding sequence is TGTGCCACCAGTGCCCCTTCGGGTCGGATAAACACAGATACGCAGTATTTT. The encoded protein is CATSAPSGRINTDTQYF. This sequence joins TRBV24-1 and TRBJ2-3; the D is unclear. Trimming cost V 5 bases and J 2 bases, with 19 bases left between them. The CDR3 totals 17 residues. Germline V gene lookup returns CDR1 KGHDR and CDR2 SFDVKD.

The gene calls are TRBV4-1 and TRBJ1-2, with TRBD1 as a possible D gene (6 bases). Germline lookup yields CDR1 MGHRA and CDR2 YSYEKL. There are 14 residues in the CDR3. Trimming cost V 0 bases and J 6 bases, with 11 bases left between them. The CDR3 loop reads CASSQDTYRDGYTF. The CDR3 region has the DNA TGCGCCAGCAGCCAAGATACTTACAGGGATGGCTACACCTTC.

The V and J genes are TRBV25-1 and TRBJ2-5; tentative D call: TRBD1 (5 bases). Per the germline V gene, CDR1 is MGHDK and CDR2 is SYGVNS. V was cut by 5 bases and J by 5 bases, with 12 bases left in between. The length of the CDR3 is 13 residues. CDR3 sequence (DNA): TGTGCCAGCAGTTCAACAGGCCTGGAGACCCAGTACTTC. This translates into CASSSTGLETQYF. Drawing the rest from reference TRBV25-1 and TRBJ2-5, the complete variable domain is EADIYQTPRYLVIGTGKKITLECSQTMGHDKMYWYQQDPGMELHLIHYSYGVNSTEKGDLSSESTVSRIRTEHFPLTLESARPSHTSQYLCASSSTGLETQYFGPGTRLLVL.

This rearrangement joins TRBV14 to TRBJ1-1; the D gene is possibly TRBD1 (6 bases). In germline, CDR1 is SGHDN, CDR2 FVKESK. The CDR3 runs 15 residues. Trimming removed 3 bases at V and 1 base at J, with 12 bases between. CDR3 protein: CASSHKGTPNTEAFF. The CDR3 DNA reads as TGTGCCAGCAGCCACAAAGGGACACCGAACACTGAAGCTTTCTTT.

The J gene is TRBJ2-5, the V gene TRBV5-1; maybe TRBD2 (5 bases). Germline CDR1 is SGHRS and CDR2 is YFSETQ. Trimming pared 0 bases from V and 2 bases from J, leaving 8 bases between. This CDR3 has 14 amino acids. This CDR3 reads CASSLGGSQETQYF. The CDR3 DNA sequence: TGCGCCAGCAGCTTGGGCGGGTCGCAAGAGACCCAGTACTTC.

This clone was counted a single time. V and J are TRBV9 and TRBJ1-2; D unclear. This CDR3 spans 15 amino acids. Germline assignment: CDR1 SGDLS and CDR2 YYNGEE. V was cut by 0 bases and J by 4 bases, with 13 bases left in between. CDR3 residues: CASSVAQDSTYGYTF. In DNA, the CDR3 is TGTGCCAGCAGCGTAGCTCAGGACTCTACCTATGGCTACACCTTC. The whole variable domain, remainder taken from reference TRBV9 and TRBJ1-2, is DSGVTQTPKHLITATGQRVTLRCSPRSGDLSVYWYQQSLDQGLQFLIQYYNGEERAKGNILERFSAQQFPDLHSELNLSSLELGDSALYFCASSVAQDSTYGYTFGSGTRLTVV.

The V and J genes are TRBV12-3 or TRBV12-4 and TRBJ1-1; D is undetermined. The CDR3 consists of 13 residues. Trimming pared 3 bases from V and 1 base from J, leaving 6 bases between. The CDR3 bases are TGTGCCAGCAGTTTTTTCGGGAACACTGAAGCTTTCTTT. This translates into CASSFFGNTEAFF.

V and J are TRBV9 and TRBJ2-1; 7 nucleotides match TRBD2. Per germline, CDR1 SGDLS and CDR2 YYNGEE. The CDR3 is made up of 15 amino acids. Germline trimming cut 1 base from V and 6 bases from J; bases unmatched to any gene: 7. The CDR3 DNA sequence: TGTGCCAGCAGCGTACGTCCTAGCGGAATCAATGAGCAGTTCTTC. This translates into CASSVRPSGINEQFF.

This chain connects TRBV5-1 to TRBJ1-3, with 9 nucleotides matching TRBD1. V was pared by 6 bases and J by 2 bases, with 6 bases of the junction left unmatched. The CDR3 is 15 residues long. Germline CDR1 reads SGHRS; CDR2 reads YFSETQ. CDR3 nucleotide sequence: TGCGCCAGCACTGACAGGGGGTCGGCTGGAAACACCATATATTTT. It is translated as CASTDRGSAGNTIYF. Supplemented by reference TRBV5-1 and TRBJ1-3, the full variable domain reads KAGVTQTPRYLIKTRGQQVTLSCSPISGHRSVSWYQQTPGQGLQFLFEYFSETQRNKGNFPGRFSGRQFSNSRSEMNVSTLELGDSALYLCASTDRGSAGNTIYFGEGSWLTVV.

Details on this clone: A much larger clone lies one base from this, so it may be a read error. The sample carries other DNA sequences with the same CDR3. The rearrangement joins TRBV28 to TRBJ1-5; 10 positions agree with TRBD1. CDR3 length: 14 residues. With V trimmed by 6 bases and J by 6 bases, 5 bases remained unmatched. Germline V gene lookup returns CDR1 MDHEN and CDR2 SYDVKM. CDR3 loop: CASSPGQGGQPQHF. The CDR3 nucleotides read TGTGCCAGCAGCCCCGGACAGGGGGGTCAGCCCCAGCATTTT.

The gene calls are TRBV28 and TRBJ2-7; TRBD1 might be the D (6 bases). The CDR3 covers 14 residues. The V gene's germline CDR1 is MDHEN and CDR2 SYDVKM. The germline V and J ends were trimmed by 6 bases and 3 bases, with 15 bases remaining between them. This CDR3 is CASSPGGQSYEQYF. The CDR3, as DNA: TGTGCCAGCAGCCCCGGTGGACAGAGCTACGAGCAGTACTTC.

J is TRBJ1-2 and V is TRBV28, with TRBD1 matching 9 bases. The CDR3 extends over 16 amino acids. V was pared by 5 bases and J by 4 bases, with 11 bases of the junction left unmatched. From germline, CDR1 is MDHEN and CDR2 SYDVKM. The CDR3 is CASSQQMGQGPYGYTF. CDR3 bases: TGTGCCAGCAGTCAACAAATGGGACAGGGCCCCTATGGCTACACCTTC.

CDR3 region: CASSILVGSGDTQYF. The CDR3 DNA reads as TGTGCCAGTAGTATTCTAGTGGGGAGCGGAGATACGCAGTATTTT. The chain uses TRBV19 and TRBJ2-3, with a weak D call TRBD2 (5 bases). The V end lost 3 bases, the J end lost 5 bases, and 15 bases lay between the germline ends. Germline-derived CDR1 and CDR2 are LNHDA and SQIVND (reference sequence). The CDR3 has 15 residues.

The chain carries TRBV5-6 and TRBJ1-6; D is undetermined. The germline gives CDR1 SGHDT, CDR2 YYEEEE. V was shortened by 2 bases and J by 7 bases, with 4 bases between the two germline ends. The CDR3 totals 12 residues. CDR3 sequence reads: CASSFGNSPLHF. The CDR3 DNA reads TGTGCCAGCAGCTTCGGGAATTCACCCCTCCACTTT.

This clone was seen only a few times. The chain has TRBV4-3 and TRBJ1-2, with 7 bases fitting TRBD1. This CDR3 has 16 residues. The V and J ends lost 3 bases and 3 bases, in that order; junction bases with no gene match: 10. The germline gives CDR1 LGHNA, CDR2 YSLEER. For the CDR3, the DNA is TGCGCCAGCAGCCACCAGACAGGGAGCCGACACTATGGCTACACCTTC. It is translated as CASSHQTGSRHYGYTF.

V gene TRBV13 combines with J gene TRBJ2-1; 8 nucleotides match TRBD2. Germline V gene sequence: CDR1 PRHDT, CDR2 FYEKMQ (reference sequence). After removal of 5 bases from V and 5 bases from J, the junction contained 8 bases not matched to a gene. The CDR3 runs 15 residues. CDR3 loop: CASSGTSGRDNEQFF. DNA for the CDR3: TGTGCCAGCAGCGGAACTAGCGGCAGGGACAATGAGCAGTTCTTC.

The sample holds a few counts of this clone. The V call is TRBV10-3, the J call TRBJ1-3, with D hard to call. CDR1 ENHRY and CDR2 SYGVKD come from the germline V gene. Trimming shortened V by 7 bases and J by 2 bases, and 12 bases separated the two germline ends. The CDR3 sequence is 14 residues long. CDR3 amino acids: CAIKAETPGNTIYF. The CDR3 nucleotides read TGTGCCATCAAGGCGGAGACTCCTGGAAACACCATATATTTT.

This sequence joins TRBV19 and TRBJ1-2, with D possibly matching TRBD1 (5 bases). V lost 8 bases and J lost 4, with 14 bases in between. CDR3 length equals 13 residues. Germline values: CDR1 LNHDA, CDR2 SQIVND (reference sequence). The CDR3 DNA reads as TGTGCCAGTGGCGTCAGGGTTTCCTATGGCTACACCTTC. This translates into CASGVRVSYGYTF.

The CDR3 protein is CASSYRNPREQYF. The CDR3 DNA reads as TGTGCCAGCAGCTATCGAAACCCTAGGGAGCAGTACTTC. The rearrangement joins TRBV7-8 to TRBJ2-7; D remains unclear. The CDR3 runs 13 residues. Germline V gene data show CDR1 as SGHVS and CDR2 as FQNEAQ. Between the trimmed V and J ends, which lost 4 bases and 7 bases, there was a span of 14 bases. Combining the CDR3 with reference TRBV7-8 and TRBJ2-7 gives the whole variable domain GAGVSQSPRYKVAKRGQDVALRCDPISGHVSLFWYQQALGQGPEFLTYFQNEAQLDKSGLPSDRFFAERPEGSVSTLKIQRTQQEDSAVYLCASSYRNPREQYFGPGTRLTVT.

The CDR3 region is CAWSVGGLREKLFF. For the CDR3, the DNA is TGTGCCTGGAGTGTGGGGGGGCTTCGGGAAAAACTGTTTTTT. The J gene is TRBJ1-4, the V gene TRBV30, with D perhaps TRBD1 (6 bases). V was shortened by 0 bases and J by 8 bases, with 13 bases between the two germline ends. Germline lookup yields CDR1 GTSNPN and CDR2 SVGIG (reference sequence). This CDR3 is built from 14 residues. The full variable domain, in which reference TRBV30 and TRBJ1-4 provide the parts outside the CDR3, is SQTIHQWPATLVQPVGSPLSLECTVEGTSNPNLYWYRQAAGRGLQLLFYSVGIGQISSEVPQNLSASRPQDRQFILSSKKLLLSDSGFYLCAWSVGGLREKLFFGSGTQLSVL.